These T cell receptor beta chains were read from a single sample in a study of T-cell memory formation after mild COVID-19. TCRdb reprocessed the 5' RACE reads via MiXCR and lists one record per CDR3 protein. The sample contains 120,000 or so distinct CDR3 sequences, 15% to 20% of which appear only once. The source material was PBMCs or a T cell subset sorted from them (not recorded which). The receptors come from a man aged 18 to 35 who had mild COVID-19 (a few samples of this study predate the infection). Cell type and time point are not known. Each CDR3 is given with its conserved first and last residue. D genes are given only for firm matches. Rows give clone size only sometimes, using once, few, many, or a class for an expanded clone.

J gene: TRBJ1-1; clone size: .; V gene: TRBV20-1; D gene: TRBD1; CDR3 DNA: TGCAGTGCTAAAGGACAGGGGAAAACTGAAGCTTTCTTT; CDR3 protein: CSAKGQGKTEAFF
J gene: TRBJ2-5; clone size: many; V gene: TRBV4-1; D gene: .; CDR3 DNA: TGCGCCAGCAGCCCCCCGGGGCATCAAGAGACCCAGTACTTC; CDR3 protein: CASSPPGHQETQYF
J gene: TRBJ1-1; clone size: once; V gene: TRBV6-1; D gene: .; CDR3 DNA: TGTGCCAGCCGCGAACCGGGAGCCCCCTCCACTGAAGCTTTCTTT; CDR3 protein: CASREPGAPSTEAFF
J gene: TRBJ2-1; clone size: few; V gene: TRBV4-3; D gene: TRBD1; CDR3 DNA: TGCGCCAGCAGCCCCGAGGGACAGGGAACCTACAATGAGCAGTTCTTC; CDR3 protein: CASSPEGQGTYNEQFF
J gene: TRBJ2-1; clone size: .; V gene: TRBV7-3; D gene: TRBD2; CDR3 DNA: TGTGCCAGCAGCCGATCCCCGGCGGGGGGCGTTAATGAGCAGTTCTTC; CDR3 protein: CASSRSPAGGVNEQFF
J gene: TRBJ2-3; clone size: few; V gene: TRBV12-3/TRBV12-4; D gene: .; CDR3 DNA: TGTGCCAGCAGAACAGGGGGGGGGCTTACGCAGTATTTT; CDR3 protein: CASRTGGGLTQYF
J gene: TRBJ2-2; clone size: .; V gene: TRBV5-4; D gene: TRBD2; CDR3 DNA: TGTGCCAGCAGCCCAGTAGCGGGGTCGGCCGGGGAGCTGTTTTTT; CDR3 protein: CASSPVAGSAGELFF
J gene: TRBJ2-1; clone size: .; V gene: TRBV7-2; D gene: .; CDR3 DNA: TGTGCCAGCAGCCAGACAGACAGAGTCCACAATGAGCAGTTCTTC; CDR3 protein: CASSQTDRVHNEQFF
J gene: TRBJ2-5; clone size: many; V gene: TRBV20-1; D gene: .; CDR3 DNA: TGCAGTGCGATTAATAGAGTGAGGGGCCAAGAGACCCAGTACTTC; CDR3 protein: CSAINRVRGQETQYF
J gene: TRBJ1-2; clone size: .; V gene: TRBV12-3/TRBV12-4; D gene: .; CDR3 DNA: TGTGCCAGCAGTTACTTCGACAGGATGATAGGCTACACCTTC; CDR3 protein: CASSYFDRMIGYTF
J gene: TRBJ1-5; clone size: few; V gene: TRBV7-2; D gene: TRBD1; CDR3 DNA: TGTGCCAGCAGCTTAGGTACAGGGGTACCGGCTCAGCCCCAGCATTTT; CDR3 protein: CASSLGTGVPAQPQHF
J gene: TRBJ1-5; clone size: .; V gene: TRBV20-1; D gene: .; CDR3 DNA: TGCAGTGCTTGGGGGCGGGGTGGCAATCAGCCCCAGCATTTT; CDR3 protein: CSAWGRGGNQPQHF
J gene: TRBJ2-3; clone size: .; V gene: TRBV4-1; D gene: TRBD1; CDR3 DNA: TGCGCCAGCAGCCAAGTGGACAGGGTCAATACGCAGTATTTT; CDR3 protein: CASSQVDRVNTQYF
J gene: TRBJ1-5; clone size: many; V gene: TRBV27; D gene: .; CDR3 DNA: TGTGCCAGCTCCCCACTACAGGGTATTGGTCAGCCCCAGCATTTT; CDR3 protein: CASSPLQGIGQPQHF